This T cell receptor beta chain emerged from a study of blood T cell repertoires in COVID-19. The overall study: Researchers got acute and convalescent COVID-19 samples from the United States, Italy and Spain.

This clone was detected a few times. With 5 bases clipped from V and 2 bases from J, the junction kept 6 bases outside the gene matches. Germline V CDR1 and CDR2: SGDLS, YYNGEE. This CDR3 comprises 15 residues. The method was immunoSEQ multiplex PCR; TCRdb's version includes in-frame clones alone and lacks a portion of them. Counted here are 110,000 or so clones, 70% to 90% occurring once; the ten biggest clones make up roughly 8.9%. Sequencing was performed on peripheral blood. The TCR sequence derives from a woman aged 70-85 years who had recovered from COVID-19. The rearrangement joins TRBV9 to TRBJ2-3; 9 positions agree with TRBD1. CDR3 nucleotides: TGTGCCAGCAGTGCCGGGACAGGGATCACAGATACGCAGTATTTT. It encodes CASSAGTGITDTQYF.